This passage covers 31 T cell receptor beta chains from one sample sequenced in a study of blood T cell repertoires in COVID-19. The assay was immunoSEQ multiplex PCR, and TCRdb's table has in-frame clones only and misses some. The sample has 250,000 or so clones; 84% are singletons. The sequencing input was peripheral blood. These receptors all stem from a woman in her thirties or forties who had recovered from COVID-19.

CDR3 in amino acids: CASSPTSVTDTQYF. CDR3 sequence (DNA): TGTGCCAGCAGTCCCACTAGCGTCACAGATACGCAGTATTTT. V and J are TRBV6-2 or TRBV6-3 and TRBJ2-3; TRBD2 aligns across 7 bases. With 5 bases clipped from V and 2 bases from J, the junction kept 4 bases outside the gene matches. CDR3 length: 14 residues. The germline gives CDR1 MNHEY, CDR2 SVGEGT.

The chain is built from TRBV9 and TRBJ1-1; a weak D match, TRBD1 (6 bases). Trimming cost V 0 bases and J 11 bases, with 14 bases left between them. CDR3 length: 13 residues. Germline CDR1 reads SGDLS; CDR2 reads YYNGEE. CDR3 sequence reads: CASSVEERGKAFF. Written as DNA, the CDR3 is TGTGCCAGCAGCGTAGAAGAAAGGGGGAAGGCTTTCTTT.

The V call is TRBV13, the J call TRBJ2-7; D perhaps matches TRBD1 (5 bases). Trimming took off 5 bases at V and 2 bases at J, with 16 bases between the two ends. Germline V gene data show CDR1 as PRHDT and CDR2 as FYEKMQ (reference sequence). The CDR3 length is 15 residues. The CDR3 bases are TGTGCCAGCAGCACAAAAGGACACGGAACCTACGAGCAGTACTTC. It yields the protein CASSTKGHGTYEQYF.

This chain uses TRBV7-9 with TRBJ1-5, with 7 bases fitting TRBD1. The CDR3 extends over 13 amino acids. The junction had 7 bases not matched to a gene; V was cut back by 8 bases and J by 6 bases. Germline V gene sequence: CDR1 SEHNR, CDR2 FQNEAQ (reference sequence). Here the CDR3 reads CASGRGFSQPQHF. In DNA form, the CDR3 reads TGTGCCAGCGGCAGGGGGTTTAGTCAGCCCCAGCATTTT. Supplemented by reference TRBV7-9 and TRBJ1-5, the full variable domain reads DTGVSQNPRHKITKRGQNVTFRCDPISEHNRLYWYRQTLGQGPEFLTYFQNEAQLEKSRLLSDRFSAERPKGSFSTLEIQRTEQGDSAMYLCASGRGFSQPQHFGDGTRLSIL.

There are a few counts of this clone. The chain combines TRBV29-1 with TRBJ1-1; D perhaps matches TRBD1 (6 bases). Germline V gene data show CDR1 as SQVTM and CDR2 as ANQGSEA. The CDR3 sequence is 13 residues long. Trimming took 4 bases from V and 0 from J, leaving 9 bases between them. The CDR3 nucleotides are TGCAGCGTTGTAGGACAGATGAACACTGAAGCTTTCTTT. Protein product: CSVVGQMNTEAFF.

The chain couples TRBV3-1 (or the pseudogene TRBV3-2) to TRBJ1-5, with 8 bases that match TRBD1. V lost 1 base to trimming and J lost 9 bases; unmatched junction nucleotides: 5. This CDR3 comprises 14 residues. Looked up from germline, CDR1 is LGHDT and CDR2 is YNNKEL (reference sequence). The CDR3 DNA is TGTGCCAGCAGCCAAGCGACAGGGGTAGGGCCCCAGCATTTT. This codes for CASSQATGVGPQHF.

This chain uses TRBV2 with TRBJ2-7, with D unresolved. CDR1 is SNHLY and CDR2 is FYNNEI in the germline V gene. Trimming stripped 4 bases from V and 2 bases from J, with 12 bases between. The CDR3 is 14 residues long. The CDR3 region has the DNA TGTGCCAGCAGTGCGGGTGTCCATCCCTACGAGCAGTACTTC. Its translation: CASSAGVHPYEQYF.

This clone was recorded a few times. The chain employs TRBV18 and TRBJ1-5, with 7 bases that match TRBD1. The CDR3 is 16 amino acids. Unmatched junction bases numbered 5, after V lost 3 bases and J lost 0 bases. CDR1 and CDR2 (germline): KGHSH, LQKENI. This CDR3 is CASSPGTVSSNQPQHF. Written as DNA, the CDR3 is TGTGCCAGCTCACCGGGGACAGTTTCTAGCAATCAGCCCCAGCATTTT.

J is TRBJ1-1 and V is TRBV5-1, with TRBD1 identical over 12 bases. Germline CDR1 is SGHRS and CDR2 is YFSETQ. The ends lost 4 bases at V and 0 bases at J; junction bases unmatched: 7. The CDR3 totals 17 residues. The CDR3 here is CASSPRGQGAMNTEAFF. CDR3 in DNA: TGCGCCAGCAGCCCGAGGGGACAGGGGGCAATGAACACTGAAGCTTTCTTT.

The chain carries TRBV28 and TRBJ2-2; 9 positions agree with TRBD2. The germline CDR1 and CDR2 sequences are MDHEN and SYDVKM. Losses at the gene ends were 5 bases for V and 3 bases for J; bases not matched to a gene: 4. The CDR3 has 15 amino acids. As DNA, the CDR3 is TGTGCCAGCAGTCTAGCGGGGCTATACACCGGGGAGCTGTTTTTT. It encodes CASSLAGLYTGELFF. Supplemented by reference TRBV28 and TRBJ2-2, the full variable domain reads DVKVTQSSRYLVKRTGEKVFLECVQDMDHENMFWYRQDPGLGLRLIYFSYDVKMKEKGDIPEGYSVSREKKERFSLILESASTNQTSMYLCASSLAGLYTGELFFGEGSRLTVL.

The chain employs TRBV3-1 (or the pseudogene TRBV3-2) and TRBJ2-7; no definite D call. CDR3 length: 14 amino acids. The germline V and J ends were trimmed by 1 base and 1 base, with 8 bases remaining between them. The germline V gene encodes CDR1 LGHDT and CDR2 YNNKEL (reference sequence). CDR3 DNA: TGTGCCAGCAGCCAAGTCGCAGGTTCCTACGAGCAGTACTTC. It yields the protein CASSQVAGSYEQYF.

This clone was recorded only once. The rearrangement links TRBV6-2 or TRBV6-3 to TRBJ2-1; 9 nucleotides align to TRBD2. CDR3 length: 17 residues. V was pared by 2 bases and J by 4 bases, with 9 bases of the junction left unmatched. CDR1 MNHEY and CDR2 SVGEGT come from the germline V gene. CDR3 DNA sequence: TGTGCCAGCAGTTACCCGCCGCGGGGGGGAGGTTACAATGAGCAGTTCTTC. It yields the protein CASSYPPRGGGYNEQFF.

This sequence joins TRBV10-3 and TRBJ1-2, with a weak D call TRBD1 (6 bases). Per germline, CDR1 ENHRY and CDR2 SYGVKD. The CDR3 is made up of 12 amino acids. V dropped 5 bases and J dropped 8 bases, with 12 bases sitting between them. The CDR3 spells CAISSSGVGYTF. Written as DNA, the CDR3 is TGTGCCATCAGTTCCTCAGGGGTAGGCTACACCTTC.

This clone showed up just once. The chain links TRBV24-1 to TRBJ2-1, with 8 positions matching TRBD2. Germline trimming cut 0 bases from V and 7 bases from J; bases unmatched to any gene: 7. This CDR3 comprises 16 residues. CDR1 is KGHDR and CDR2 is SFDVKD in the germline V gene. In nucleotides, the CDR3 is TGTGCCACCAGTGATTTGGGGGTAGCGGGGTTAAATGAGCAGTTCTTC. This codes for CATSDLGVAGLNEQFF.

Here the CDR3 reads CASSISGTGPYEQYF. CDR3 bases: TGCGCCAGCAGCATTTCTGGGACAGGACCCTACGAGCAGTACTTC. The V call is TRBV5-1, the J call TRBJ2-7, with 8 bases lining up with TRBD1. Per the germline V gene, CDR1 is SGHRS and CDR2 is YFSETQ. The CDR3 loop spans 15 amino acids. Losses at the gene ends were 4 bases for V and 2 bases for J; bases not matched to a gene: 8. Looking up the rest from reference TRBV5-1 and TRBJ2-7 gives the full variable domain: KAGVTQTPRYLIKTRGQQVTLSCSPISGHRSVSWYQQTPGQGLQFLFEYFSETQRNKGNFPGRFSGRQFSNSRSEMNVSTLELGDSALYLCASSISGTGPYEQYFGPGTRLTVT.

CDR3 in DNA: TGCGCCAGCAGTTCCGGGGATTTCAATCATGAAAAACTGTTTTTT. Its translation: CASSSGDFNHEKLFF. The V and J genes are TRBV5-1 and TRBJ1-4; D unresolved. This CDR3 is 15 amino acids long. Trimming shortened V by 5 bases and J by 6 bases, and 17 bases separated the two germline ends. CDR1 and CDR2 (germline): SGHRS, YFSETQ.

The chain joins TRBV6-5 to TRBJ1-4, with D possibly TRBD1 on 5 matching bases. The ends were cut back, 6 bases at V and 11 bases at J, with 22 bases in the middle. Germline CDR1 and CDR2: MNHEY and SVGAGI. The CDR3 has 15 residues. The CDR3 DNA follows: TGTGCCAGCAGATCCCCCGGGGGTAGGTCCGTGAAACTGTTTTTT. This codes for CASRSPGGRSVKLFF.

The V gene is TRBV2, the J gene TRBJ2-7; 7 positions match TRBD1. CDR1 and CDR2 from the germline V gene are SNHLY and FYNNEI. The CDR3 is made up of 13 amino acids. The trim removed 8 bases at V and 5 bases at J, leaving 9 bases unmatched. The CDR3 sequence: CASSTEQGNEQYF. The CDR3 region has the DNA TGTGCCAGCTCCACGGAACAGGGGAACGAGCAGTACTTC.

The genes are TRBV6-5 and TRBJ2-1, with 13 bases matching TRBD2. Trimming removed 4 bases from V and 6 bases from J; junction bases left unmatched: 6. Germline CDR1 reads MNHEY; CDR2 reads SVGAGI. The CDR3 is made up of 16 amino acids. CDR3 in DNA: TGTGCCAGCAGTTCTTCCACTAGCGGGGGGGGCAATGAGCAGTTCTTC. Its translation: CASSSSTSGGGNEQFF.

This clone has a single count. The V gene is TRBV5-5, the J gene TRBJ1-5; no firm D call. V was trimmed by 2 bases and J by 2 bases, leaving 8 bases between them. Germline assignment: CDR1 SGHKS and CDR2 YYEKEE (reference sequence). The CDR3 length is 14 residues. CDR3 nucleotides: TGTGCCAGCAGCTTAGACTTAGGCAATCAGCCCCAGCATTTT. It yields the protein CASSLDLGNQPQHF.

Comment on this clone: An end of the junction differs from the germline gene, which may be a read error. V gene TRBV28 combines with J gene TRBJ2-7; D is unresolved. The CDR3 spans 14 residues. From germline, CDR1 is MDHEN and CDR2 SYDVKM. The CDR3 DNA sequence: TGTGCCAGCAGTTTAGGGTTCCGTCGGGTCTCTTGGTTCTTC. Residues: CASSLGFRRVSWFF.

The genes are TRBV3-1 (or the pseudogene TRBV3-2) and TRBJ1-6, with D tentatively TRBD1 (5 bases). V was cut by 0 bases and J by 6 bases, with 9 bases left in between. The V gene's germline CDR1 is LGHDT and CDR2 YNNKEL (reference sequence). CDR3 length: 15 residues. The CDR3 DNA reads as TGTGCCAGCAGCCAAGACAGGGAACTTAATTCACCCCTCCACTTT. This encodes CASSQDRELNSPLHF.

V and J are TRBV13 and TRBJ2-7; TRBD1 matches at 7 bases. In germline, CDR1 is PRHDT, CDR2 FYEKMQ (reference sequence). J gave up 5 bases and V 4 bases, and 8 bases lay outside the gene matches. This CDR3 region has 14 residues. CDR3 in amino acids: CASSSRQGVHEQYF. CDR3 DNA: TGTGCCAGCAGCTCCAGACAGGGTGTTCACGAGCAGTACTTC.

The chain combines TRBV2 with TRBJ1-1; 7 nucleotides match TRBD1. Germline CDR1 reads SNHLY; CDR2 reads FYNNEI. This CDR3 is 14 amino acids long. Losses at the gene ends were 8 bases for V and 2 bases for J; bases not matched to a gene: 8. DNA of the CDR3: TGTGCCAGCCTGCCGGGACAGCGCAACACTGAAGCTTTCTTT. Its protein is CASLPGQRNTEAFF.

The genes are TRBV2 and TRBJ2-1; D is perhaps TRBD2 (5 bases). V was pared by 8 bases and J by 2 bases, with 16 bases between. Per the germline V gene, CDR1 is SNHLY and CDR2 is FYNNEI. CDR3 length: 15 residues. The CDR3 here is CASSLLGLTYNEQFF. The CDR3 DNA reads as TGTGCCAGCTCCTTACTAGGGCTAACCTACAATGAGCAGTTCTTC.

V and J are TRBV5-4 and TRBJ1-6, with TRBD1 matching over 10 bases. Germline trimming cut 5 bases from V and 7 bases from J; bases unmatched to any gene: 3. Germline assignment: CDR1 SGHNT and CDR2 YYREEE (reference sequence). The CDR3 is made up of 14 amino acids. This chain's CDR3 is CASSPGQGNSPLHF. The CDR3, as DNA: TGTGCCAGCAGTCCGGGACAGGGGAATTCACCCCTCCACTTT.

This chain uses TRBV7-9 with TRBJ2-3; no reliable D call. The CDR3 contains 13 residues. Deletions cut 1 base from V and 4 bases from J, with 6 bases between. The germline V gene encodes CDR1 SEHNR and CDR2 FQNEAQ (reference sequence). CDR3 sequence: CASSLGAADTQYF. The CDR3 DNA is TGTGCCAGCAGCTTAGGCGCCGCAGATACGCAGTATTTT.

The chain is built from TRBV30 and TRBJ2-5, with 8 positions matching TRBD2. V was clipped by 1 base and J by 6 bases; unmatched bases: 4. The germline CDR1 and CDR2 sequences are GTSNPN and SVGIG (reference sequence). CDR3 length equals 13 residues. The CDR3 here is CAWSAGGVKTQYF. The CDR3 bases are TGTGCCTGGAGTGCCGGGGGGGTGAAGACCCAGTACTTC. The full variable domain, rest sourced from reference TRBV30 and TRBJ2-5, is SQTIHQWPATLVQPVGSPLSLECTVEGTSNPNLYWYRQAAGRGLQLLFYSVGIGQISSEVPQNLSASRPQDRQFILSSKKLLLSDSGFYLCAWSAGGVKTQYFGPGTRLLVL.

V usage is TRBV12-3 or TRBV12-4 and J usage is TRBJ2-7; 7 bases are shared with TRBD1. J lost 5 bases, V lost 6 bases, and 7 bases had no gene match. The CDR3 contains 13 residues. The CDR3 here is CASSRARGNEQYF. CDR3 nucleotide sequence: TGTGCCAGCAGCCGAGCCAGGGGGAACGAGCAGTACTTC.

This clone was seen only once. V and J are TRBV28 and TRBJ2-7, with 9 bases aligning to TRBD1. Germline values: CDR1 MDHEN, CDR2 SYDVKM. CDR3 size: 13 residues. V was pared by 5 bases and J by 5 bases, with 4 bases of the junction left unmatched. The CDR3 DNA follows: TGTGCCAGCAGTCACGGACAGGGGAACGAGCAGTACTTC. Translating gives CASSHGQGNEQYF.

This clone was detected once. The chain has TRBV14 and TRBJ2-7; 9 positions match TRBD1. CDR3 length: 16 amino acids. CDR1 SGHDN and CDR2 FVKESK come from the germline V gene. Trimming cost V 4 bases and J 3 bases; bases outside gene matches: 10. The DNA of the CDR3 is TGTGCCAGCAGCCTCCCAGACGGGACAGGGAACTACGAGCAGTACTTC. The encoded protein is CASSLPDGTGNYEQYF.